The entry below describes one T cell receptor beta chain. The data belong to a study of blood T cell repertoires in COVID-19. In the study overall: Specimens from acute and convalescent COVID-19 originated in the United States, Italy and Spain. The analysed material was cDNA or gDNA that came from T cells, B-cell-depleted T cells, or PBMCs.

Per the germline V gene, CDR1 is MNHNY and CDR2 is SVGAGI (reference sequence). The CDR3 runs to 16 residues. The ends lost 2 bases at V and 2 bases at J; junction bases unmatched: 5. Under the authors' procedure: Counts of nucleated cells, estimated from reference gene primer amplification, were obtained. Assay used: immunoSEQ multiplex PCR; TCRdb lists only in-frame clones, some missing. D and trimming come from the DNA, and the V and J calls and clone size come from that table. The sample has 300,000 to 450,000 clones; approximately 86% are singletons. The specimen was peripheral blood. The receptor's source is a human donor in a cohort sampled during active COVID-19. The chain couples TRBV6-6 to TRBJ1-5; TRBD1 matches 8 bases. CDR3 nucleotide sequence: TGTGCCAGCAGTTACGGGGTGACAGGGGGCAATCAGCCCCAGCATTTT. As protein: CASSYGVTGGNQPQHF.